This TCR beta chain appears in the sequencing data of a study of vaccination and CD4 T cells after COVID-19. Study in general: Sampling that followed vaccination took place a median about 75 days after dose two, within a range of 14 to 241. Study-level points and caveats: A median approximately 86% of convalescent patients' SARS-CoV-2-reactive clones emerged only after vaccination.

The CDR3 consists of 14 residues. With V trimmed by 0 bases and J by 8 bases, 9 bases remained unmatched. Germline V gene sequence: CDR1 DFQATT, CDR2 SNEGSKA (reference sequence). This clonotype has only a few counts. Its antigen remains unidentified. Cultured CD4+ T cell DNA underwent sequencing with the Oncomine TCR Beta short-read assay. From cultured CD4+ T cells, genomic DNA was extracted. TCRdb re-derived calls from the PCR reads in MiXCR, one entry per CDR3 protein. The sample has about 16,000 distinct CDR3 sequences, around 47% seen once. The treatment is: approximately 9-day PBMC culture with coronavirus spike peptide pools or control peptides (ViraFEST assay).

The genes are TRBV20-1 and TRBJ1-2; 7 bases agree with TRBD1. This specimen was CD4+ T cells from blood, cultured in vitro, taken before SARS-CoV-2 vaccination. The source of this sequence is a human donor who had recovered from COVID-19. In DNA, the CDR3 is TGCAGTGCTAGAGATAGGAGGGGGCTCGGGGGCTACACCTTC. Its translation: CSARDRRGLGGYTF.